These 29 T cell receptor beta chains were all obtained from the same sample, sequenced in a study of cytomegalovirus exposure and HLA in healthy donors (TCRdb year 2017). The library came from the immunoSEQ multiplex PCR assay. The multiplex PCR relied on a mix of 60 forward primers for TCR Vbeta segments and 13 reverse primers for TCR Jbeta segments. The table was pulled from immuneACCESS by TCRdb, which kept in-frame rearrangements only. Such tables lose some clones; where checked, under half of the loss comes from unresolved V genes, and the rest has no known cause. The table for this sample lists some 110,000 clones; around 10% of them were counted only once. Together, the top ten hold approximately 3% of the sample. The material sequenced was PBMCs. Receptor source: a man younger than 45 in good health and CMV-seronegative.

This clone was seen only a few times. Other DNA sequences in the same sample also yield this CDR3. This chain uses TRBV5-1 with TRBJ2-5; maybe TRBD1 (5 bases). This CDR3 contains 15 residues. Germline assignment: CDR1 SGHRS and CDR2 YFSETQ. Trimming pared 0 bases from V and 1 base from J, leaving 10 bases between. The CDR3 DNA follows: TGCGCCAGCAGCTTGGGACAAGGGGCCCAAGAGACCCAGTACTTC. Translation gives CASSLGQGAQETQYF.

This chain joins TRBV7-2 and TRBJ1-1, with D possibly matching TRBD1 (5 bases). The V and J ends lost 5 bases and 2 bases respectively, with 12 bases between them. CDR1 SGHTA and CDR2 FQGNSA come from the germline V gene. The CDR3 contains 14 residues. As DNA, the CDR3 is TGTGCCAGCAGCCTACGGACACAAAACACTGAAGCTTTCTTT. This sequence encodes CASSLRTQNTEAFF.

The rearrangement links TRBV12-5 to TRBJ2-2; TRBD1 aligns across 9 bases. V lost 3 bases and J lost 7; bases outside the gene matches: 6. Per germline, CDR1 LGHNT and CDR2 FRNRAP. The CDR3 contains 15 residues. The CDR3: CASGFDRGVFGELFF. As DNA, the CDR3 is TGTGCTAGTGGTTTCGACAGGGGGGTTTTCGGGGAGCTGTTTTTT.

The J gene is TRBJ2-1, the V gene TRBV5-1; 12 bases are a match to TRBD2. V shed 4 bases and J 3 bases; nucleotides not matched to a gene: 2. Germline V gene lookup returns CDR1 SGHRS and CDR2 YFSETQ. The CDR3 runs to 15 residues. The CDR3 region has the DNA TGCGCCAGCAGCCCGACTAGCGGGGGCTACAATGAGCAGTTCTTC. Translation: CASSPTSGGYNEQFF.

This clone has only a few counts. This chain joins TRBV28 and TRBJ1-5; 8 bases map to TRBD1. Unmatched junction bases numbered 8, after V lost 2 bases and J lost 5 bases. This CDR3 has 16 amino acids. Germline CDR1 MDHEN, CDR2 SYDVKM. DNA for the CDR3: TGTGCCAGCAGTTTACTCTCGGACAGGGAGGATCAGCCCCAGCATTTT. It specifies CASSLLSDREDQPQHF.

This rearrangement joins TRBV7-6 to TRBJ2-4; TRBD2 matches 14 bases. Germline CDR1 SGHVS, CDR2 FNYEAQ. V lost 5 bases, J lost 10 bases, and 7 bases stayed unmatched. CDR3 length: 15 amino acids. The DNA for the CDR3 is TGTGCCAGCAGCATGGGACTAGCGGGAGATCGAATTCAGTACTTC. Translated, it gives CASSMGLAGDRIQYF.

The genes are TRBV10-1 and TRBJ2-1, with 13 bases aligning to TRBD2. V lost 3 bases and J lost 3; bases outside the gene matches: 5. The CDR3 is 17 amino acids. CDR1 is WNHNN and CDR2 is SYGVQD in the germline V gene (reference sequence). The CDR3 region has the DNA TGCGCCAGCAGTGATCGGACTAGCGGGAGTGACTACAATGAGCAGTTCTTC. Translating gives CASSDRTSGSDYNEQFF.

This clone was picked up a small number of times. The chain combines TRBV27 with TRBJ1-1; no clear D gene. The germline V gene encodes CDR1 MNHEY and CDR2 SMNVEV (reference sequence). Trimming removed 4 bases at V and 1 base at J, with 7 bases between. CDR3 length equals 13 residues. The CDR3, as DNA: TGTGCCAGCAGTTCTCGAGGGAACACTGAAGCTTTCTTT. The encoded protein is CASSSRGNTEAFF.

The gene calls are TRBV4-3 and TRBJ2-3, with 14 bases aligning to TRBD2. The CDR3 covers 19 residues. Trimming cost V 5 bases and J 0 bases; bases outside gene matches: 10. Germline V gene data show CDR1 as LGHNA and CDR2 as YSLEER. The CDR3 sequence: CASSKGLAGAVVSTDTQYF. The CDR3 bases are TGCGCCAGCAGCAAGGGACTAGCGGGGGCGGTAGTCAGCACAGATACGCAGTATTTT.

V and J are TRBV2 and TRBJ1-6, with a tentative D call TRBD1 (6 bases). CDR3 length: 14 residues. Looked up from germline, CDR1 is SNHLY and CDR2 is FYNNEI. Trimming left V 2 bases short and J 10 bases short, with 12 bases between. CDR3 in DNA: TGTGCCAGCAGTGAAACAGCTCAGGGGTCACCCCTCCACTTT. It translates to CASSETAQGSPLHF.

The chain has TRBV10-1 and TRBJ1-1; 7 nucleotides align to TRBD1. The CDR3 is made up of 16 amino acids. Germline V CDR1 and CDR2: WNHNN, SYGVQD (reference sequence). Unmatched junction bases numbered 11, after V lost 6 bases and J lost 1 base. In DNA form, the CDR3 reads TGCGCCAGCAGCAACCCGGACCGGGACAGGAACACTGAAGCTTTCTTT. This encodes CASSNPDRDRNTEAFF.

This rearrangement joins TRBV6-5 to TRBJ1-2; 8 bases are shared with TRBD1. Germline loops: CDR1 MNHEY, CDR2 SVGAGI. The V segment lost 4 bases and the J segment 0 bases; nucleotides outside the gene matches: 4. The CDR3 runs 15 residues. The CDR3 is CASSSPDRANYGYTF. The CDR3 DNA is TGTGCCAGCAGTTCCCCGGACAGGGCTAACTATGGCTACACCTTC.

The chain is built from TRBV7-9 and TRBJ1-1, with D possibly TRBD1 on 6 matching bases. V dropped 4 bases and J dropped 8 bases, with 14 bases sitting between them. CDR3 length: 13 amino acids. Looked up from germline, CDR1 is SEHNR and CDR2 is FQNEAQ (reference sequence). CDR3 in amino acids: CASSSHSGQEAFF. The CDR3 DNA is TGTGCCAGCAGCTCCCATTCCGGACAGGAAGCTTTCTTT.

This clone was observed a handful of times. The CDR3 region has the DNA TGTGCCAGCAGCCAAGGGGTATTAGCGGGAGGGCCGGGCACCGGGGAGCTGTTTTTT. Amino acid sequence: CASSQGVLAGGPGTGELFF. V is TRBV4-2 and J is TRBJ2-2; 11 bases are shared with TRBD2. Trimming cost V 1 base and J 4 bases; bases outside gene matches: 11. This CDR3 comprises 19 residues. Germline V gives CDR1 LGHNA, CDR2 YNFKEQ.

The CDR3 region has the DNA TGTGCCAGCATAGTGGCTAGCTCCTACGAGCAGTACTTC. Translated, it gives CASIVASSYEQYF. The chain uses TRBV2 and TRBJ2-7, with D unclear. Trimming cost V 7 bases and J 0 bases, with 10 bases left between them. Germline lookup yields CDR1 SNHLY and CDR2 FYNNEI. This CDR3 contains 13 residues.

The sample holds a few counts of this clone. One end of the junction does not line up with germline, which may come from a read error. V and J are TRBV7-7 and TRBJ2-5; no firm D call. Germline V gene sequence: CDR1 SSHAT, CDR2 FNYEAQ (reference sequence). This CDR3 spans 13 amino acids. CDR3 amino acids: CASSLQLQETQYF. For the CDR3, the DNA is TGTGCTAGCAGCTTACAACTCCAAGAGACCCAGTACTTC.

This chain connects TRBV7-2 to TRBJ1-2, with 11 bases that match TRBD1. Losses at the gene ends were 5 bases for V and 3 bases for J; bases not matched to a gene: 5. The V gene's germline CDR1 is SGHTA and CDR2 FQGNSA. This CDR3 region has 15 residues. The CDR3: CASSKGQGADYGYTF. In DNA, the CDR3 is TGTGCCAGCAGCAAAGGACAGGGGGCGGACTATGGCTACACCTTC.

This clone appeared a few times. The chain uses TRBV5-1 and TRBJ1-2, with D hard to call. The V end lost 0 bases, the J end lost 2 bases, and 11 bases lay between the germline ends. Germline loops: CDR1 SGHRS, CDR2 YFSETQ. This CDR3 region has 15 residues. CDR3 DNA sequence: TGCGCCAGCAGCTTGGAAGCCAGGCCGAACTATGGCTACACCTTC. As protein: CASSLEARPNYGYTF.

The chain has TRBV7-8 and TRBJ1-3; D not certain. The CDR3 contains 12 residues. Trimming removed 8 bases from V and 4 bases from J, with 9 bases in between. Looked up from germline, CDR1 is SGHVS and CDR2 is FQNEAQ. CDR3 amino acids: CASYSTGNTIYF. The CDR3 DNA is TGTGCCAGCTACAGCACAGGAAACACCATATATTTT.

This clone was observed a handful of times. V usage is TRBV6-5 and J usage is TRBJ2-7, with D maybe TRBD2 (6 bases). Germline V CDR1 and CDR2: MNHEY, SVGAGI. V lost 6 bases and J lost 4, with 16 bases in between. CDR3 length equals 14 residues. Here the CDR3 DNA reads TGTGCCAGCAGGTTGGAAGCGGGCGGGTACGAGCAGTACTTC. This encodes CASRLEAGGYEQYF.

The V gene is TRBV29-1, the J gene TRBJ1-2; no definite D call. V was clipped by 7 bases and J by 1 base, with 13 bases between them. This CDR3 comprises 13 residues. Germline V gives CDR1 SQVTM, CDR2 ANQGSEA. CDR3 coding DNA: TGCAGCGCCGAAGGACTGAGTAACTATGGCTACACCTTC. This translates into CSAEGLSNYGYTF.

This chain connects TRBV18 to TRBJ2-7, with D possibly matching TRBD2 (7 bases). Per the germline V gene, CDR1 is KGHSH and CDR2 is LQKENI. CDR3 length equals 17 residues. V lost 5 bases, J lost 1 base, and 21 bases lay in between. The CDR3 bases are TGTGCCAGCTCATCACAAGGGGGGCAGGGAGGGTCCTACGAGCAGTACTTC. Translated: CASSSQGGQGGSYEQYF.

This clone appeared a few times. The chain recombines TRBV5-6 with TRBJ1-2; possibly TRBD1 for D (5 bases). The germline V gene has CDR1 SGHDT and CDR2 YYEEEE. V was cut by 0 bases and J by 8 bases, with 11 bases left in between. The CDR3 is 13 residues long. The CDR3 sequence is CASSLVPGVGYTF. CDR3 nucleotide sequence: TGTGCCAGCAGCTTGGTTCCGGGGGTGGGCTACACCTTC.

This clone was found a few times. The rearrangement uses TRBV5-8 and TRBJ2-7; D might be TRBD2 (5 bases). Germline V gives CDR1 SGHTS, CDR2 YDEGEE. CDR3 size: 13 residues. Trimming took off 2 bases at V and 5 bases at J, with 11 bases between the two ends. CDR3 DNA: TGTGCCAGCAGCTTAGGACTGGGCGACGAGCAGTACTTC. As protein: CASSLGLGDEQYF.

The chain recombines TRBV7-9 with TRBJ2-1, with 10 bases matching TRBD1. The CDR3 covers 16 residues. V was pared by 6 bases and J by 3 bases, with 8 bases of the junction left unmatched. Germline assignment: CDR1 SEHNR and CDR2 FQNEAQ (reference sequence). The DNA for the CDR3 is TGTGCCAGCAGGAGGACAGGGGGGAGGAGCTACAATGAGCAGTTCTTC. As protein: CASRRTGGRSYNEQFF.

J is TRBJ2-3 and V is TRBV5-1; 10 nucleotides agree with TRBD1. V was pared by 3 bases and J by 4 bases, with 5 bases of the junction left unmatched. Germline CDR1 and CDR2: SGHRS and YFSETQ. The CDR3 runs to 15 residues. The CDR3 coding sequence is TGCGCCAGCAGCTGGACAGGGGGTGGCCCAGATACGCAGTATTTT. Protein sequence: CASSWTGGGPDTQYF.

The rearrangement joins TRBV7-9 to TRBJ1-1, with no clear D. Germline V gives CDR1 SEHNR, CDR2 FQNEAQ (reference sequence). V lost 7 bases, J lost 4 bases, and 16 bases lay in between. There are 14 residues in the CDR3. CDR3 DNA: TGTGCCAGCACCCGAGAGGGAGGCACCACTGAAGCTTTCTTT. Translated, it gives CASTREGGTTEAFF.

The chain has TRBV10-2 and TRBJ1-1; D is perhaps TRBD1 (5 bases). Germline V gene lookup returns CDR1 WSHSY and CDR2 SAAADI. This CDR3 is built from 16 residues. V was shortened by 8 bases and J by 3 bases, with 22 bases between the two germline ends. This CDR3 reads CASLKGLGILDTEAFF. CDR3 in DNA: TGCGCCAGCCTAAAGGGGTTGGGCATATTGGACACTGAAGCTTTCTTT.

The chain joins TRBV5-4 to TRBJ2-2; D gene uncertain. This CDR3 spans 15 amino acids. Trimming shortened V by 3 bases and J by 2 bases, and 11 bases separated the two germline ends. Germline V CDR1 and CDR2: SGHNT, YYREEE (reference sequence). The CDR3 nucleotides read TGTGCCAGCAGCTCCCCACAAGAAAACACCGGGGAGCTGTTTTTT. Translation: CASSSPQENTGELFF. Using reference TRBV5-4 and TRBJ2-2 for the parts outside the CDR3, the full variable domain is ETGVTQSPTHLIKTRGQQVTLRCSSQSGHNTVSWYQQALGQGPQFIFQYYREEENGRGNFPPRFSGLQFPNYSSELNVNALELDDSALYLCASSSPQENTGELFFGEGSRLTVL.